A selection of T cell receptor beta chains follows, all from one sample in a study of blood T cell repertoires in COVID-19. Measured with immunoSEQ multiplex PCR; TCRdb has only the in-frame clones, and not every one. The sample includes hundreds of thousands of clones, around 90% of them seen just once. The sequencing input was PBMCs or T cells enriched from blood (not recorded which). The receptors originated from a woman in her twenties or thirties who had recovered from COVID-19. The CDR3 runs from the conserved cysteine through the conserved F or W. The D gene is left open where the match is weak. The size field is filled for only some rows; it gives once, few, many or a size class.

DNA	CDR3	V	size	J	D
TGTGCCGGAGACCCTAAGCGGGAGGGCCAGGGTGAGCAGTTCTTC	CAGDPKREGQGEQFF	TRBV7-9	.	TRBJ2-1	TRBD2
TGTGCCAGCAAGACAGGGGCATCCTTTAATGAGCAGTTCTTC	CASKTGASFNEQFF	TRBV2	.	TRBJ2-1	TRBD1
TGTGCCAGCTCACGGCTAGCGGGCACCTACGAGCAGTACTTC	CASSRLAGTYEQYF	TRBV18	.	TRBJ2-7	TRBD2
TGTGCCAGCAGACAGTTCCCTATTGCCTACAATGAGCAGTTCTTC	CASRQFPIAYNEQFF	TRBV27	.	TRBJ2-1	.
TGTGCCAGCAGCCACGTGAGTAGAGATGAAGCTTTCTTT	CASSHVSRDEAFF	TRBV3-1/TRBV3-2	.	TRBJ1-1	.
TGTGCCAGCAGCTATCAGGGGTATGGCTACACCTTC	CASSYQGYGYTF	TRBV6-2/TRBV6-3	.	TRBJ1-2	.
TGCGCCAGCAGCTTGGCCCCAGGTACGAATGAGCAGTTCTTC	CASSLAPGTNEQFF	TRBV5-1	.	TRBJ2-1	.
TGCAGCGTTGAACACGGGAGGAGCACTGAAGCTTTCTTT	CSVEHGRSTEAFF	TRBV29-1	.	TRBJ1-1	.
TGTGCCAGCCTTACTAGCGGGTCCAGCTACAATGAGCAGTTCTTC	CASLTSGSSYNEQFF	TRBV6-5	.	TRBJ2-1	TRBD2
TGTGCCAGCAGTTTAGTTGGGACAGGCCTCGGAGAGCAGTACTTC	CASSLVGTGLGEQYF	TRBV27	.	TRBJ2-7	TRBD1
TGTGCCAGCAGTCCCCAGTTCGGGAGTTCGATGGCGCAGTATTTT	CASSPQFGSSMAQYF	TRBV27	.	TRBJ2-3	.
TGTGCCAGCAGTTTATATCCCCAGGGGTCGGGGCGGATAGCTGAAAAACTGTTTTTT	CASSLYPQGSGRIAEKLFF	TRBV28	few	TRBJ1-4	.
TGTGCCAGCAGTTTTGGACAGTTCCAAGATGGCTACACCTTC	CASSFGQFQDGYTF	TRBV27	.	TRBJ1-2	.
TGTGCCAGCAGCTTAAATAGCGGGAAAAGTCCTTACAATGAGCAGTTCTTC	CASSLNSGKSPYNEQFF	TRBV7-2	.	TRBJ2-1	TRBD2
TGTGCCAGCAGTTTTGGGGCCAATTCACCCCTCCACTTT	CASSFGANSPLHF	TRBV27	few	TRBJ1-6	.
TGCAGCGCCGCTTATTGGGGAGGGCGCACTGAAGCTTTCTTT	CSAAYWGGRTEAFF	TRBV29-1	.	TRBJ1-1	.
TGTGCCAGCAGCTGGGGGCACGAGCAGTACTTC	CASSWGHEQYF	TRBV5-5	.	TRBJ2-7	.
TGTGCCAGCAGCGAGGCCCAACACATTACAGGGGAGGAAGCTTTCTTT	CASSEAQHITGEEAFF	TRBV9	.	TRBJ1-1	TRBD1